The sequence of this T cell receptor (beta chain) was determined in a study of cytomegalovirus exposure and HLA in healthy donors. Background on the study: Drawn from HLA-typed donors, roughly 87 million unique TCRs were held in an early data release. Whole-study results and caveats: Indistinguishable V segments, including TRBV6-2 and TRBV6-3, were excluded. Immune exposure data for these donors was limited to CMV serostatus.

A remark on this clone: As yet, its antigen is unknown.

With V trimmed by 2 bases and J by 4 bases, 7 bases remained unmatched. Germline values: CDR1 LNHDA, CDR2 SQIVND (reference sequence). This CDR3 is 16 amino acids long. PCR primers comprised 60 Vbeta and 13 Jbeta primers. The repertoire was sequenced with immunoSEQ multiplex PCR; TCRdb's copy has only in-frame clones and lacks some. The sample includes around 110,000 clones, about four fifths of them seen just once. Material for sequencing was PBMCs. This chain joins TRBV19 and TRBJ1-1; 10 bases are shared with TRBD1. The sequence was obtained from a woman in her twenties or thirties in good health and CMV-seronegative. The CDR3 protein is CASSIPTGGLGTEAFF. As DNA, the CDR3 is TGTGCCAGTAGTATACCGACAGGGGGCCTGGGCACTGAAGCTTTCTTT.